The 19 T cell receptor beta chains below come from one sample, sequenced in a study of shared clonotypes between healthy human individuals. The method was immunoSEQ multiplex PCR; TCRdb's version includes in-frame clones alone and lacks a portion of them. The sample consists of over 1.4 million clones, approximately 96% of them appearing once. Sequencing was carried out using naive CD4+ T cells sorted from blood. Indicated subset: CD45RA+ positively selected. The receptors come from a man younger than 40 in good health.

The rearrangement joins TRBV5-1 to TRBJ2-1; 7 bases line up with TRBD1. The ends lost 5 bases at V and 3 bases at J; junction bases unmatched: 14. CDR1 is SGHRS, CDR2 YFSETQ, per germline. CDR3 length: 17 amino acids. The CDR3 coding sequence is TGCGCCAGCAGACTTGATTTCGGGACAGCAGTCTACAATGAGCAGTTCTTC. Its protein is CASRLDFGTAVYNEQFF.

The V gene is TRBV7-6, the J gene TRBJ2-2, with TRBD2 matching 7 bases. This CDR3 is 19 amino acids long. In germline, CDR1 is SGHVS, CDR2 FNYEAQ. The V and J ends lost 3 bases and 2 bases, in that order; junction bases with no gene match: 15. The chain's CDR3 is CASSFEGGNHLPNTGELFF. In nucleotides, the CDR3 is TGTGCCAGCAGCTTCGAGGGAGGGAACCACCTCCCCAACACCGGGGAGCTGTTTTTT.

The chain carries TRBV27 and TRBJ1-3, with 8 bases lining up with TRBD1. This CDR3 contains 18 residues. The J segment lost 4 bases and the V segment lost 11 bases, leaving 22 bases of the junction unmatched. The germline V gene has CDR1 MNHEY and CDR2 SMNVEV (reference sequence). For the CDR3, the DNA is TGTGCCCGCATGATCTGGGTTGTCGGGGACAGGATCGGAAACACCATATATTTT. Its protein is CARMIWVVGDRIGNTIYF.

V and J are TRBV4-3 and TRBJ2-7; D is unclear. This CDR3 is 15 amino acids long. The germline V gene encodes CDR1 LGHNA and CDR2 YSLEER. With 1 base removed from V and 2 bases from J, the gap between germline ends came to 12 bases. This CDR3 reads CASSQGWTVTYEQYF. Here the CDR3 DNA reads TGCGCCAGCAGCCAAGGGTGGACGGTGACCTACGAGCAGTACTTC.

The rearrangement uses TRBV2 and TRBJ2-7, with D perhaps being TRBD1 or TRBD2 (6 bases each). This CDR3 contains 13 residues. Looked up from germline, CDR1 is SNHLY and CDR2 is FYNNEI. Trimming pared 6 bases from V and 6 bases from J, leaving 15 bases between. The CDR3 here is CASSLRRDIEQYF. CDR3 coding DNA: TGTGCCAGCAGCCTGAGGCGGGACATCGAGCAGTACTTC. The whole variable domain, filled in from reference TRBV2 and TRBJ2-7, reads EPEVTQTPSHQVTQMGQEVILRCVPISNHLYFYWYRQILGQKVEFLVSFYNNEISEKSEIFDDQFSVERPDGSNFTLKIRSTKLEDSAMYFCASSLRRDIEQYFGPGTRLTVT.

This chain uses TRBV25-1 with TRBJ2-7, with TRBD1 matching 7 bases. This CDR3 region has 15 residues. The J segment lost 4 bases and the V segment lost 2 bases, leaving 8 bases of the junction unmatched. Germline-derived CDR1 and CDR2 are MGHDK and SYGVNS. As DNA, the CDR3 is TGTGCCAGCAGTGAACACCGACAGGGAGCATACGAGCAGTACTTC. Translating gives CASSEHRQGAYEQYF.

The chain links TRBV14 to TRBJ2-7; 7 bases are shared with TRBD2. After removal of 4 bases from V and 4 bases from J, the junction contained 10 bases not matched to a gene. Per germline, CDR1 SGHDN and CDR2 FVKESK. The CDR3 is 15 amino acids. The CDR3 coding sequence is TGTGCCAGCAGCCCACCGGGAGGTCCAAAGTACGAGCAGTACTTC. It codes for CASSPPGGPKYEQYF.

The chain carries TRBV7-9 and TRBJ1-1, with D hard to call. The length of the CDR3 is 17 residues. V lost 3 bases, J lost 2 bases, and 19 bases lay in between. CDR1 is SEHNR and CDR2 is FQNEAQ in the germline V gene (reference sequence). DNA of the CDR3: TGTGCCAGCAGCTTTCAGTTTAGTACCCAGCTTAACACTGAAGCTTTCTTT. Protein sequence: CASSFQFSTQLNTEAFF.

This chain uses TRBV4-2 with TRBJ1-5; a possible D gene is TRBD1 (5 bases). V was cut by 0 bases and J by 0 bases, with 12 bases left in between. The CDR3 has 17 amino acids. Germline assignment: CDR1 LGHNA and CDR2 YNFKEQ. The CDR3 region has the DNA TGTGCCAGCAGCCAAGACGAGGGACTCGATAGCAATCAGCCCCAGCATTTT. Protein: CASSQDEGLDSNQPQHF.

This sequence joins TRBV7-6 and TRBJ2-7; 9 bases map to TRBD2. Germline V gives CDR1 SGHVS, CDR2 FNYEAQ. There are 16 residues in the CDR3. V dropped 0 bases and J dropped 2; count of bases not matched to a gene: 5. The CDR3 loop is CASSLAASGTTYEQYF. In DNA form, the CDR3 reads TGTGCCAGCAGCTTAGCGGCTAGCGGGACAACCTACGAGCAGTACTTC.

The CDR3 here is CAWSADEKLFF. The CDR3 nucleotides are TGTGCCTGGAGTGCAGATGAAAAACTGTTTTTT. The rearrangement uses TRBV30 and TRBJ1-4; no clear D. The CDR3 consists of 11 residues. Germline V gene data show CDR1 as GTSNPN and CDR2 as SVGIG (reference sequence). V was cut by 1 base and J by 6 bases, with 3 bases left in between.

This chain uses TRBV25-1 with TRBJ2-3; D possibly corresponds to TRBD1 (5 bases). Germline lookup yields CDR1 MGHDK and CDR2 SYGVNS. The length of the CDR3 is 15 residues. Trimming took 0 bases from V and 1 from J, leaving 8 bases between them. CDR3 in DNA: TGTGCCAGCAGTGAATATACGACAGGCACAGATACGCAGTATTTT. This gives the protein CASSEYTTGTDTQYF.

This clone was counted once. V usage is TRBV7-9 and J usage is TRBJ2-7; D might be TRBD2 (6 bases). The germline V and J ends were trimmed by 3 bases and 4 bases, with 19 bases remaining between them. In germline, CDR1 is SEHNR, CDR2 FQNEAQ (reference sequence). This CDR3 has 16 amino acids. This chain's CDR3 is CASSFRVGLGGYEQYF. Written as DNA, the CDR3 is TGTGCCAGCAGCTTTCGGGTGGGACTTGGAGGATACGAGCAGTACTTC.

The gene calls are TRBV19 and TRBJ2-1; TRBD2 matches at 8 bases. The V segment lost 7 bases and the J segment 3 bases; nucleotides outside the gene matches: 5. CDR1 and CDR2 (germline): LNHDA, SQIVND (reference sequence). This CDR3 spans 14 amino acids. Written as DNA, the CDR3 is TGTGCCAGTACCATAGCGGGAAGCTACAATGAGCAGTTCTTC. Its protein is CASTIAGSYNEQFF.

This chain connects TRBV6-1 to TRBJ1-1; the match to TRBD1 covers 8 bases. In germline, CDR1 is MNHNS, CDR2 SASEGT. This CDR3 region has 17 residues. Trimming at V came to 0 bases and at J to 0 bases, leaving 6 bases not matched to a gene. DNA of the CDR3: TGTGCCAGCAGTGAAGCTCTTGGGGACAGGTTGAACACTGAAGCTTTCTTT. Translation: CASSEALGDRLNTEAFF.

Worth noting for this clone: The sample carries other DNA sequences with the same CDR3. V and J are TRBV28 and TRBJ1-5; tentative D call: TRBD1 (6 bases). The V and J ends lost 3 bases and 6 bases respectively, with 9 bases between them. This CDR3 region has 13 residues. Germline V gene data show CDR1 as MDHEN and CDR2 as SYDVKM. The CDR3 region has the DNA TGTGCCAGCAGTTTCAGGGGAGGTCAGCCCCAGCATTTT. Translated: CASSFRGGQPQHF.

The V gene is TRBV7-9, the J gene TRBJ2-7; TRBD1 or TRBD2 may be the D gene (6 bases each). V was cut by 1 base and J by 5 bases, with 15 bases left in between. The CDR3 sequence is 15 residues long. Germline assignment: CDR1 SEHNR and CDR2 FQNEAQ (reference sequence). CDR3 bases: TGTGCCAGCAGCTTAGTGGTGGGGGGCGAGGACGAGCAGTACTTC. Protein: CASSLVVGGEDEQYF.

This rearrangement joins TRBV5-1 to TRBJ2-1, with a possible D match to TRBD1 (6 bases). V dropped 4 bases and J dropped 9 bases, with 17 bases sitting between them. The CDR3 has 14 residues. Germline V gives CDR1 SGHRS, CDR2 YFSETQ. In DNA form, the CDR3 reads TGCGCCAGCAGCGAGACAACAGGGACCGGTGAGCAGTTCTTC. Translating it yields CASSETTGTGEQFF. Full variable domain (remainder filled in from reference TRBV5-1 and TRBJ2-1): KAGVTQTPRYLIKTRGQQVTLSCSPISGHRSVSWYQQTPGQGLQFLFEYFSETQRNKGNFPGRFSGRQFSNSRSEMNVSTLELGDSALYLCASSETTGTGEQFFGPGTRLTVL.

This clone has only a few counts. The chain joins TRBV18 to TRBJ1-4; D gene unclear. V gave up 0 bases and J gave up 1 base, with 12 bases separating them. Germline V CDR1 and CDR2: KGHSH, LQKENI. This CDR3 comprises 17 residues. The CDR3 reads CASSPPGGLLTNEKLFF. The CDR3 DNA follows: TGTGCCAGCTCACCACCGGGTGGATTGCTAACTAATGAAAAACTGTTTTTT.